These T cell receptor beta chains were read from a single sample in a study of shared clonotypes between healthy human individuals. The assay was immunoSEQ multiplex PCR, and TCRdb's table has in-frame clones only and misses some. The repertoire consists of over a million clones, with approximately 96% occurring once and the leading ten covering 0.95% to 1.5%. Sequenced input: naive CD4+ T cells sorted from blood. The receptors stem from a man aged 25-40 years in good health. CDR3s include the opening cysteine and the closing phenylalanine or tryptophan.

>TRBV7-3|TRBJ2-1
CASSLNPRLAGSSYNEQFF
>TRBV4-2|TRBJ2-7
CASSQEVRGSYEQYF
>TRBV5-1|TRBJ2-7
CASKKAWNYEQYF
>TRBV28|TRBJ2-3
CASSLKQGFSSTDTQYF
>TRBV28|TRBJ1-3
CASSYQGRNTIYF
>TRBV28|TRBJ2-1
CASRSHSGHEQFF
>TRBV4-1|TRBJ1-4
CASSQDTPGAATNEKLFF
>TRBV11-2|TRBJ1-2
CASSFAGTFYGYTF
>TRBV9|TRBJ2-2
CASSSSGLARQGGELFF
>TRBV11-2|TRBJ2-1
CASSLDRENEQFF
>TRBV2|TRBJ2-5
CASSATVAGGAARTQYF
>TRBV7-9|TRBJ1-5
CASSSMWVSEPQHF
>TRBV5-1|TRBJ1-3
CASSSQPLNSGNTIYF
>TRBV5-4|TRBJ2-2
CASSGLAGEGAGELFF
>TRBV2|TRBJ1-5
CASSIGTGGWQPQHF
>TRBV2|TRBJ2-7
CASSVGQGFDEQYF
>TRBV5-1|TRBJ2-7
CASSIRTGISYEQYF
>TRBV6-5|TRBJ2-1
CASIAAVGGLNEQFF
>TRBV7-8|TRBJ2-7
CASSLRLAGGLYEQYF
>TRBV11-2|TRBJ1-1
CASSPGSVNTEAFF
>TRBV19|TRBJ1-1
CASSLPSDPRVWNTEAFF
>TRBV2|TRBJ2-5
CASSDGTSETQYF
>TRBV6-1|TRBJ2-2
CASSKERGTGELFF
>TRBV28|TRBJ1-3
CASKPQGPSGNTIYF
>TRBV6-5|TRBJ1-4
CASSPRGLEEKLFF
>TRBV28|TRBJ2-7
CASSRRTGRDEQYF